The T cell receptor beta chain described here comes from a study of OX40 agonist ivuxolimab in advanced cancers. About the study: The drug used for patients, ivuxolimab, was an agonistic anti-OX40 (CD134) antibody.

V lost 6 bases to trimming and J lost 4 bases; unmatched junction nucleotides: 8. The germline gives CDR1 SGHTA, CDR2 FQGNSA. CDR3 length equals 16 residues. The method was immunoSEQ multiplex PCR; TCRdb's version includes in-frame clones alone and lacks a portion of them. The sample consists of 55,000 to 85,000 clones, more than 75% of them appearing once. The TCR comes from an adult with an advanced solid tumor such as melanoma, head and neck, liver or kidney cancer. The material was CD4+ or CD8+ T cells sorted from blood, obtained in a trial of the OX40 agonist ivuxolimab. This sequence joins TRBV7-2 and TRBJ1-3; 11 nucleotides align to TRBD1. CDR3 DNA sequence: TGTGCCAGCAGGCCAGGACAGGGGGCATGGGGAAACACCATATATTTT. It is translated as CASRPGQGAWGNTIYF.